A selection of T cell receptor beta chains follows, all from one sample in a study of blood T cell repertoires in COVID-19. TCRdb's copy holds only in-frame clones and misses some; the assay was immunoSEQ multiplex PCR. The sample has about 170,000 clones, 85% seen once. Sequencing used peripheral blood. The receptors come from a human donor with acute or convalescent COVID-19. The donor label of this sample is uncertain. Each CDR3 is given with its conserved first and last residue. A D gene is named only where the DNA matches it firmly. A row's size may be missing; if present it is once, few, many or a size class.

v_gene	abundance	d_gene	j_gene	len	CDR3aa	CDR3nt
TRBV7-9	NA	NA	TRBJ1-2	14	CASSLSRGDYGYTF	TGTGCCAGCAGCTTATCTCGGGGGGACTATGGCTACACCTTC
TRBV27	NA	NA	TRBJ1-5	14	CASSRGTGGLPQHF	TGTGCCAGCAGCCGCGGGACGGGTGGGTTGCCCCAGCATTTT
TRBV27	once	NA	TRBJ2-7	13	CASSFSGSYEQYF	TGTGCCAGCAGTTTCTCGGGGTCCTACGAGCAGTACTTC
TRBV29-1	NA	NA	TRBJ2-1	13	CSVDLRGLNEQFF	TGCAGCGTTGATTTGAGAGGTCTCAATGAGCAGTTCTTC
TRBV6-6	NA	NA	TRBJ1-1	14	CASSYGIRRPEAFF	TGTGCCAGCAGTTACGGAATTCGGCGGCCTGAAGCTTTCTTT
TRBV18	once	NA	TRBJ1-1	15	CASSLGDGRNTEAFF	TGTGCCAGCTCACTCGGGGACGGGAGAAACACTGAAGCTTTCTTT
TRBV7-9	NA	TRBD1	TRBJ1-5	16	CASSLFRDRPNQPQHF	TGTGCCAGCAGCTTATTCCGGGACAGACCGAATCAGCCCCAGCATTTT
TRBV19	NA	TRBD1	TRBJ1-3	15	CASSIQGARGNTIYF	TGTGCCAGTAGTATTCAGGGGGCTCGTGGAAACACCATATATTTT
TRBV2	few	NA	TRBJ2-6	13	CAGGGVGANVLTF	TGTGCTGGCGGAGGGGTCGGGGCCAACGTCCTGACTTTC
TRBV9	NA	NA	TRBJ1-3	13	CASTDDNGNTIYF	TGTGCCAGCACCGACGACAATGGAAACACCATATATTTT
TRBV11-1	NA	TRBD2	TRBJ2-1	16	CASSGRVRVNYNEQFF	TGTGCCAGCAGCGGGAGGGTCAGGGTCAACTACAATGAGCAGTTCTTC
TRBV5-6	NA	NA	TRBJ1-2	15	CASSLELGPVYSYTF	TGTGCCAGCAGCTTGGAACTGGGGCCCGTGTATAGCTACACCTTC
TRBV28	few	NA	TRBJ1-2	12	CASMGGPDGYTF	TGTGCCAGCATGGGGGGTCCCGATGGCTACACCTTC
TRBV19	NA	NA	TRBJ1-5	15	CASILKAGSNQPQHF	TGTGCCAGTATTCTTAAGGCGGGTAGCAATCAGCCCCAGCATTTT
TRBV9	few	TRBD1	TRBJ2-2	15	CASSATGAGTGELFF	TGTGCCAGCAGCGCGACAGGGGCTGGGACCGGGGAGCTGTTTTTT
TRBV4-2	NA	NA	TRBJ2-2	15	CASSQGRGWTGELFF	TGTGCCAGCAGCCAAGGTCGGGGTTGGACCGGGGAGCTGTTTTTT
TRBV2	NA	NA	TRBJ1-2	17	CASTVRLRSQGTPGYTF	TGTGCCAGCACAGTGCGGCTACGGAGTCAGGGGACCCCTGGCTACACCTTC
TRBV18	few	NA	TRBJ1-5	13	CASSPDRDQPQHF	TGTGCCAGCTCACCCGACCGGGATCAGCCCCAGCATTTT
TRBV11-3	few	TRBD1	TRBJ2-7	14	CASSLAGQGYEQYF	TGTGCCAGCAGCTTAGCAGGACAGGGCTACGAGCAGTACTTC
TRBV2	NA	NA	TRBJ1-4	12	CASSRRGEKLFF	TGTGCCAGCAGCCGACGAGGAGAAAAACTGTTTTTT
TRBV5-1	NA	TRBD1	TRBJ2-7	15	CASSVPGQGWYEQYF	TGCGCCAGCAGCGTACCGGGACAGGGATGGTACGAGCAGTACTTC
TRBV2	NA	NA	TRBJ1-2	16	CADSGVTVAEAYGYTF	TGTGCAGATTCGGGGGTGACAGTTGCGGAGGCCTATGGCTACACCTTC
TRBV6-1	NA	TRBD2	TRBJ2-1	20	CASSEAIGTSGPRGYNEQFF	TGTGCCAGCAGTGAAGCGATCGGGACTAGCGGGCCACGAGGCTACAATGAGCAGTTCTTC
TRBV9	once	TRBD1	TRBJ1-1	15	CASSVEGAMNTEAFF	TGTGCCAGCAGCGTAGAGGGGGCTATGAACACTGAAGCTTTCTTT
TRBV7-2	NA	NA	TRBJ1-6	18	CASGLVPGGTSYNSPLHF	TGTGCCAGCGGATTGGTGCCCGGGGGGACCTCCTATAATTCACCCCTCCACTTT
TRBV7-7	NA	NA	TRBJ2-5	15	CASSTSRVLKETQYF	TGTGCCAGCAGCACCTCGCGGGTCTTGAAAGAGACCCAGTACTTC
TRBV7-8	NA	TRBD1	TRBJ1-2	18	CASSLEQRQGAQKNGYTF	TGTGCCAGCAGCTTAGAACAGAGACAGGGGGCGCAAAAAAACGGCTACACCTTC
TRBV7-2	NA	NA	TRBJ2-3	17	CASEFSRRRQSTDTQYF	TGTGCCAGCGAGTTTAGCCGCCGGAGACAGAGCACAGATACGCAGTATTTT
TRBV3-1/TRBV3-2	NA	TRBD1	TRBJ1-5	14	CASSQTGGNQPQHF	TGTGCCAGCAGCCAAACAGGGGGCAATCAGCCCCAGCATTTT
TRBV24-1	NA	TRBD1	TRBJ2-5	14	CATSDGQGQETQYF	TGTGCCACCAGTGATGGACAGGGCCAAGAGACCCAGTACTTC
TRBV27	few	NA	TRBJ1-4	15	CASSLGGLANEKLFF	TGTGCCAGCAGTTTAGGAGGGCTGGCTAATGAAAAACTGTTTTTT
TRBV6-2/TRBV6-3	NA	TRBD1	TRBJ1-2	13	CASSTDRGYGYTF	TGTGCCAGCAGTACGGACAGGGGGTATGGCTACACCTTC
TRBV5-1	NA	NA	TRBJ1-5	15	CASSLELPTGEPQHF	TGCGCCAGCAGCTTGGAGCTACCGACCGGGGAGCCCCAGCATTTT
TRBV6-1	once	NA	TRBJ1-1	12	CASSKDIAEAFF	TGTGCCAGCAGTAAGGACATTGCTGAAGCTTTCTTT
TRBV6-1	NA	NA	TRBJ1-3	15	CASSEVRTTGNTIYF	TGTGCCAGCAGTGAAGTAAGGACTACTGGAAACACCATATATTTT
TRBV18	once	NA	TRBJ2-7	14	CASSPAGGLDEQYF	TGTGCCAGCTCACCCGCAGGGGGGTTGGACGAGCAGTACTTC
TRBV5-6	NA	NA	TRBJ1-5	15	CASSLRGSSNQPQHF	TGTGCCAGCAGCTTACGGGGAAGTAGCAATCAGCCCCAGCATTTT
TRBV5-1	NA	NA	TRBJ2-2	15	CASSPTGSATGELFF	TGCGCCAGCAGCCCCACCGGGAGTGCCACCGGGGAGCTGTTTTTT
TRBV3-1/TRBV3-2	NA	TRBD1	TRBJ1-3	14	CASRGTDSGNTIYF	TGTGCCAGCAGGGGGACAGACTCTGGAAACACCATATATTTT
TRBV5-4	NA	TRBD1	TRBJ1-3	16	CASSLDRALSGNTIYF	TGTGCCAGCAGCCTTGACAGGGCCCTCTCTGGAAACACCATATATTTT
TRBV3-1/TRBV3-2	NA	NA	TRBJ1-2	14	CASSQGRVNYGYTF	TGTGCCAGCAGCCAGGGCAGAGTTAACTATGGCTACACCTTC
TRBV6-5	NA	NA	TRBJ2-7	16	CASSYFGAGASYEQYF	TGTGCCAGCAGTTACTTTGGAGCGGGTGCGTCCTACGAGCAGTACTTC
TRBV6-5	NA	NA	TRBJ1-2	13	CASSYSIGYGYTF	TGTGCCAGCAGTTACTCGATCGGCTATGGCTACACCTTC
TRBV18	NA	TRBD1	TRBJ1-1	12	CASSLQGTEAFF	TGTGCCAGCTCTCTACAGGGGACTGAAGCTTTCTTT
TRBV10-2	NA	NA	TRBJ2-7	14	CASSDWVRPGEQYF	TGCGCCAGCAGTGATTGGGTCAGGCCCGGCGAGCAGTACTTC